One and the same sample provided the 29 T cell receptor beta chains below, sequenced in a study of tumor-infiltrating lymphocytes in primary liver carcinoma. Both RNA and DNA were isolated together from around 20-30 mg of bulk tissue that had not been sorted. Priming with a constant-region primer yielded TCR beta cDNA from 450 to 600 ng total RNA. Libraries of TCR beta came from three nested multiplex PCR rounds with slightly modified ARM-PCR. Rounds one and two of PCR, each of 10 cycles, were primed with TRBV1-TRBV30 forward primers and a C-beta reverse primer. TCRdb reprocessed the multiplex PCR reads with MiXCR, giving one entry per CDR3 protein. This table holds about 50,000 distinct CDR3 sequences, over 65% found once. The sample was liver tumor tissue from sampling region 5. The subset denotes: tumor region T5, tumor centre. The receptors here all came from a middle-aged man with primary liver carcinoma and hepatitis B virus infection.

For this clonotype: In this CDR3 the conserved last residue, phenylalanine or tryptophan, is missing, so a read error is likely. The limits of the CDR3 on the DNA are not certain, so only TCRdb's listed CDR3 is given. The chain carries TRBV6-6 and TRBJ1-1; no DNA check was done on the table's D call, TRBD1. CDR1 and CDR2 from the germline V gene are MNHNY and SVGAGI (reference sequence). The CDR3 comprises 13 residues, both ends counted. The CDR3 loop reads CASNTGGTTEVFL.

Remarks on this clonotype: An end of the junction does not agree with germline; a read error may underlie this. J is TRBJ2-6 and V is TRBV19; weak D call: TRBD1 (5 bases). The germline V gene has CDR1 LNHDA and CDR2 SQIVND (reference sequence). The CDR3 is 15 residues long. The CDR3 bases are TGTGCCAGTAGTATATTGATGTCTGGGGCCAACGTCCCGACGTTC. Protein: CASSILMSGANVPTF.

Concerning this clonotype itself: At one boundary the junction diverges from the germline segment, which might be a read error. The rearrangement links TRBV7-9 to TRBJ2-1, with D possibly being TRBD1 or TRBD2 (5 bases each). This CDR3 contains 15 residues. Germline assignment: CDR1 SEHNR and CDR2 FQNEAQ (reference sequence). CDR3 protein: CASSDSLSEINERSF. CDR3 nucleotide sequence: TGTGCCAGCAGTGACAGTTTATCCGAAATCAATGAGCGGTCCTTC.

On this clonotype: A read error may account for a junction end that differs from germline. CDR3 region: CTSSYRPSNQSQHF. CDR3 DNA sequence: TGTACCAGCAGTTACCGACCTAGCAATCAGTCCCAGCATTTT. V gene TRBV6-2 or TRBV6-3 combines with J gene TRBJ1-5; D remains unclear. The germline V gene has CDR1 MNHEY and CDR2 SVGEGT. CDR3 length equals 14 residues.

The count of this clonotype is one. The germline gene is not matched at one end of the junction; a read error may be the cause. The chain joins TRBV5-1 to TRBJ1-4, with 8 bases fitting TRBD1. This CDR3 contains 15 residues. CDR1 SGHRS and CDR2 YFSETQ come from the germline V gene. The CDR3 here is CASSLGGQGTEELFF. The CDR3 nucleotides read TGCGCCAGCAGCTTGGGTGGACAGGGCACTGAAGAACTGTTTTTT. The full variable domain, with the rest looked up from reference TRBV5-1 and TRBJ1-4, is KAGVTQTPRYLIKTRGQQVTLSCSPISGHRSVSWYQQTPGQGLQFLFEYFSETQRNKGNFPGRFSGRQFSNSRSEMNVSTLELGDSALYLCASSLGGQGTEELFFGSGTQLSVL.

With regard to this clonotype: At one of its ends the junction is not consistent with the germline gene, which may arise from a read error. The J gene is TRBJ2-6, the V gene TRBV5-8; D remains unclear. Germline V gene data show CDR1 as SGHTS and CDR2 as YDEGEE. This CDR3 comprises 15 residues. CDR3 bases: TGTACCAGCAGCTTTCGGGTTTCTAGGGCCAACGTCCTGACTTTC. This sequence encodes CTSSFRVSRANVLTF. Drawing the rest from reference TRBV5-8 and TRBJ2-6, the complete variable domain is EAGVTQSPTHLIKTRGQQATLRCSPISGHTSVYWYQQALGLGLQFLLWYDEGEERNRGNFPPRFSGRQFPNYSSELNVNALELEDSALYLCTSSFRVSRANVLTFGAGSRLTVL.

Turning to this clonotype: Sequence at one end of the junction differs from germline and may be a read error. The chain has TRBV9 and TRBJ2-7; the D gene is possibly TRBD1 (6 bases). This CDR3 contains 15 residues. CDR1 is SGDLS and CDR2 is YYNGEE in the germline V gene. The CDR3 DNA sequence: TGTGCCAGCAACGTAGCTCCAGGGGAAGACTACGAGCAGTACTTC. Residues: CASNVAPGEDYEQYF.

Comment on this clonotype: Its ends do not fully match the called genes, so a read error is possible. The chain joins TRBV29-1 to TRBJ2-5, with D possibly called TRBD1 or TRBD2 (6 bases each). The CDR3 totals 13 residues. The germline V gene has CDR1 SQVTM and CDR2 ANQGSEA. The CDR3 coding sequence is TGCAGTGTTGAATCAACAGGGAGGCAGACCCGGTACTTC. Protein product: CSVESTGRQTRYF.

The chain carries TRBV12-3 or TRBV12-4 and TRBJ2-3, with a weak D call TRBD1 (6 bases). The V and J ends lost 6 bases and 2 bases respectively, with 15 bases between them. The CDR3 loop spans 15 amino acids. In DNA, the CDR3 is TGTGCCAGCAGCCGCGACAGGTCATTCACAGATACGCAGTATTTT. It yields the protein CASSRDRSFTDTQYF.

Note on this clonotype: At one end the junction does not follow the germline gene, possibly because of a read error. The rearrangement links TRBV14 to TRBJ2-1; D is perhaps TRBD1 or TRBD2 (5 bases each). CDR1 is SGHDN, CDR2 FVKESK, per germline. The CDR3 runs to 15 residues. The CDR3 is CARSQYRGSYNELFF. The CDR3 DNA sequence: TGTGCCAGGAGCCAGTATCGGGGCTCCTACAATGAGCTGTTCTTC.

This clonotype has just one count. One junction end does not reproduce the germline sequence, and a read error may be involved. The chain joins TRBV5-1 to TRBJ2-3; tentatively, D is TRBD1 (6 bases). This CDR3 contains 16 residues. In germline, CDR1 is SGHRS, CDR2 YFSETQ. The CDR3, as DNA: TGCGCCAGCAACTTGAACGGCAGGGGAAGCACAGATACGCAGTGTTTT. This gives the protein CASNLNGRGSTDTQCF.

Note on this clonotype: A much more abundant neighbour one base away suggests this may be a read error. The chain recombines TRBV5-4 with TRBJ2-3, with TRBD2 identical over 12 bases. The CDR3 runs to 14 residues. CDR1 and CDR2 from the germline V gene are SGHNT and YYREEE (reference sequence). The CDR3 spells CASSSTSGSDMQYF. CDR3 nucleotides: TGTGCCAGCAGCTCGACTAGCGGGAGCGATATGCAGTATTTT. Looking up the rest from reference TRBV5-4 and TRBJ2-3 gives the full variable domain: ETGVTQSPTHLIKTRGQQVTLRCSSQSGHNTVSWYQQALGQGPQFIFQYYREEENGRGNFPPRFSGLQFPNYSSELNVNALELDDSALYLCASSSTSGSDMQYFGPGTRLTVL.

The rearrangement links TRBV7-9 to TRBJ1-1; D may be TRBD1 (5 bases). Germline V gene data show CDR1 as SEHNR and CDR2 as FQNEAQ (reference sequence). Between the trimmed V and J ends, which lost 6 bases and 1 base, there was a span of 24 bases. This CDR3 is built from 18 residues. The CDR3 nucleotides read TGTGCCAGCAGTTTATGCCAACTCCGTCCGGGACCGAACACTGAAGCTTTCTTT. It codes for CASSLCQLRPGPNTEAFF.

The rearrangement joins TRBV11-2 to TRBJ2-7; a weak D match, TRBD1 (5 bases). CDR3 length: 14 amino acids. Germline CDR1 SGHAT, CDR2 FQNNGV. Trimming stripped 5 bases from V and 7 bases from J, with 18 bases between. The CDR3 sequence: CASSITGPFGEQYF. The CDR3 coding sequence is TGTGCCAGCAGCATTACAGGTCCGTTTGGAGAGCAGTACTTC.

With regard to this clonotype: A single base separates this from a much larger clone, so it may be a read error. This likely comes from a read error, as the CDR3 has no conserved phenylalanine or tryptophan at its end. The V and J genes are TRBV6-4 and TRBJ2-1, with D tentatively TRBD2 (6 bases). Germline CDR1 reads MRHNA; CDR2 reads SNTAGT. Between the trimmed V and J ends, which lost 11 bases and 0 bases, there was a span of 14 bases. The CDR3 runs to 14 residues. CDR3 nucleotides: TGTGCCTGCCACCTAGCGAGCTCCTACAATGAGCAGTTCCTC. It codes for CACHLASSYNEQFL.

This sequence joins TRBV7-8 and TRBJ2-7, with 10 bases lining up with TRBD1. V lost 10 bases to trimming and J lost 9 bases; unmatched junction nucleotides: 21. CDR1 is SGHVS, CDR2 FQNEAQ, per germline. This CDR3 has 16 amino acids. The CDR3 region is CANSSASTGGINGQYF. The CDR3 DNA follows: TGTGCCAATAGCTCCGCCTCGACAGGGGGCATCAACGGGCAGTACTTC.

This clonotype was picked up one time. The junction departs from germline at one end; a sequencing error may be responsible. The chain is built from TRBV7-9 and TRBJ1-2; 9 bases are shared with TRBD1. The CDR3 totals 16 residues. Germline V gene lookup returns CDR1 SEHNR and CDR2 FQNEAQ (reference sequence). The DNA for the CDR3 is TGTGCCGGCAGCCGAGATGGACAGGGGTTTAACTATGGCTACACATTC. As protein: CAGSRDGQGFNYGYTF.

The chain uses TRBV11-1 and TRBJ2-1; 12 positions match TRBD2. V trimming: 10 bases; J trimming: 15 bases; junction bases outside the gene matches: 16. The CDR3 sequence is 14 residues long. Per germline, CDR1 SGHAT and CDR2 FQDESV (reference sequence). The CDR3 DNA follows: TGTGCCAACAACTTAAATACTAGCGGGAGGTCTCTGTTCTTC. Translated: CANNLNTSGRSLFF.

This clonotype was detected a few times. This may come from a read error, since a much larger clone is one base off. The genes are TRBV30 and TRBJ2-3; D gene unclear. The CDR3 sequence is 15 residues long. Germline V lookup: CDR1 GTSNPN, CDR2 SVGIG (reference sequence). Trimming left V 1 base short and J 0 bases short, with 11 bases between. In nucleotides, the CDR3 is TGTGCCTGGAGTGCCAGACTGGCTAGCACAGATACGCAGTATTTT. It is translated as CAWSARLASTDTQYF.

The rearrangement links TRBV7-8 to TRBJ2-7; no definite D call. Per the germline V gene, CDR1 is SGHVS and CDR2 is FQNEAQ. The CDR3 spans 13 residues. Trimming removed 5 bases from V and 1 base from J, with 9 bases in between. CDR3 DNA sequence: TGTGCCAGCAGCGGTCTCGGTTCCTACGAGCAGTACTTC. Its protein is CASSGLGSYEQYF.

The chain links TRBV13 to TRBJ1-5; no firm D call. This CDR3 contains 14 residues. Germline-derived CDR1 and CDR2 are PRHDT and FYEKMQ (reference sequence). CDR3 in amino acids: CPTSLGGSHQPQHF. CDR3 coding DNA: TGTCCCACAAGCTTAGGAGGGTCTCATCAGCCCCAGCATTTT.

Comment on this clonotype: No conserved phenylalanine or tryptophan is present at the end of the CDR3, so a read error is the likely explanation. The V call is TRBV11-2, the J call TRBJ2-3, with D uncertain. The CDR3 is 14 amino acids. Germline CDR1 and CDR2: SGHAT and FQNNGV. For the CDR3, the DNA is TGTGCCGGCAGCCCCCCGGGCCGGGCAGATACGCAGTATCTG. It yields the protein CAGSPPGRADTQYL.

The chain combines TRBV19 with TRBJ2-5; D may match TRBD1 or TRBD2 (6 bases each). The CDR3 covers 15 residues. V was shortened by 5 bases and J by 5 bases, with 18 bases between the two germline ends. The germline V gene has CDR1 LNHDA and CDR2 SQIVND (reference sequence). The CDR3 reads CASSAPLLGGETQYF. The CDR3 DNA follows: TGTGCCAGTAGTGCTCCTCTTTTAGGGGGGGAGACCCAGTACTTC.

In regard to this clonotype: Relative to the germline gene, one junction end is altered; a read error may explain this. The V call is TRBV4-3, the J call TRBJ2-3; 13 positions match TRBD2. This CDR3 comprises 20 residues. Germline CDR1 and CDR2: LGHNA and YSLEER. The CDR3, as DNA: TGCGCCAGGAGCCAAGATCTTCCATCCGGGACTAGCGGGAAAGCAGATACGCAGTATTTT. Translating gives CARSQDLPSGTSGKADTQYF.

In its sample, this clonotype was seen once. The CDR3 bases are TGTGCCATGAGTCTTGGGGAGCTCATCCAATGGGAGCAGTTCTTC. It codes for CAMSLGELIQWEQFF. The V and J genes are TRBV10-3 and TRBJ2-1; D is possibly TRBD2 (5 bases). Trimming removed 9 bases from V and 10 bases from J, with 25 bases in between. The CDR3 has 15 residues. Per the germline V gene, CDR1 is ENHRY and CDR2 is SYGVKD.

CDR3 residues: CACNLGSGLSNEQFF. As DNA, the CDR3 is TGTGCCTGCAACTTGGGTTCAGGCCTCTCCAATGAGCAGTTCTTC. The gene calls are TRBV5-8 and TRBJ2-1, with D unclear. This CDR3 has 15 amino acids. The ends were cut back, 10 bases at V and 6 bases at J, with 23 bases in the middle. Germline loops: CDR1 SGHTS, CDR2 YDEGEE.

Notes on this clonotype: It is likely a read error, because the conserved phenylalanine at the end of the CDR3 is missing. The chain joins TRBV5-1 to TRBJ1-1; the D gene is possibly TRBD1 (6 bases). The CDR3 spans 15 residues. The V and J ends lost 6 bases and 1 base respectively, with 16 bases between them. The germline V gene encodes CDR1 SGHRS and CDR2 YFSETQ. The CDR3 here is CASTGGTLRNTEAFI. CDR3 DNA sequence: TGCGCCAGCACCGGAGGGACATTGAGGAACACTGAAGCTTTCATT.

About this clonotype: An end of the junction differs from the germline gene, which may be a read error. V is TRBV11-2 and J is TRBJ1-4; TRBD1 aligns across 11 bases. The CDR3 extends over 14 amino acids. The germline gives CDR1 SGHAT, CDR2 FQNNGV. CDR3 bases: TGTGCCAGCGGCTTAGGACAGGGGGCTGAAGAACTGTTTTTT. Translating it yields CASGLGQGAEELFF.

Comment on this clonotype: This is likely a read error, given that the CDR3 carries no conserved phenylalanine or tryptophan at its end. V gene TRBV29-1 combines with J gene TRBJ2-7; no definite D call. This CDR3 has 12 amino acids. Germline V CDR1 and CDR2: SQVTM, ANQGSEA. Trimming shortened V by 7 bases and J by 5 bases, and 15 bases separated the two germline ends. The CDR3 region is CSADWGNHEQYI. CDR3 DNA: TGCAGCGCGGATTGGGGAAATCACGAGCAGTACATC.